The 29 T cell receptor beta chains below all came from one sample that was sequenced in a study of shared clonotypes between healthy human individuals. TCRdb keeps only in-frame clones here, not all; method: immunoSEQ multiplex PCR. The data show roughly 2,000,000 clones, with about 95% seen just once and 1% to 1.5% held by the top ten. Terminally differentiated effector memory CD45RA+ cells were excluded by CCR7 positive selection of CD45RO-negative cells. What was sequenced was naive CD8+ T cells sorted from blood. The receptors derive from a man aged 18 to 35 in good health.

J is TRBJ1-6 and V is TRBV4-1; a possible D gene is TRBD1 (5 bases). Trimming took off 3 bases at V and 6 bases at J, with 9 bases between the two ends. The germline CDR1 and CDR2 sequences are MGHRA and YSYEKL. This CDR3 region has 14 residues. CDR3 nucleotide sequence: TGCGCCAGCAGCCATAATGGGGCTAATTCACCCCTCCACTTT. This codes for CASSHNGANSPLHF.

V usage is TRBV6-5 and J usage is TRBJ1-2, with D possibly matching TRBD1 (5 bases). Germline values: CDR1 MNHEY, CDR2 SVGAGI. V lost 5 bases to trimming and J lost 8 bases, with 15 bases between them. The CDR3 covers 13 residues. In nucleotides, the CDR3 is TGTGCCAGCAGTCTGGGACTCCATTCAGGCTACACCTTC. Protein: CASSLGLHSGYTF.

This clone was recorded only once. V gene TRBV30 combines with J gene TRBJ2-5; D unclear. The J call is uncertain, as TRBJ2-7 better fits the DNA end. The CDR3 sequence is 15 residues long. Germline V lookup: CDR1 GTSNPN, CDR2 SVGIG (reference sequence). The CDR3 sequence is CAWSGVPHQRNEQYF. Here the CDR3 DNA reads TGTGCCTGGAGCGGAGTACCCCACCAAAGGAACGAGCAGTACTTC.

V gene TRBV25-1 combines with J gene TRBJ1-2, with D possibly TRBD1 on 5 matching bases. From germline, CDR1 is MGHDK and CDR2 SYGVNS. Trimming stripped 1 base from V and 5 bases from J, with 14 bases between. CDR3 length: 15 amino acids. The chain's CDR3 is CASSESLPGRYGYTF. The DNA for the CDR3 is TGTGCCAGCAGTGAATCGTTACCGGGACGGTATGGCTACACCTTC.

This chain links TRBV5-6 with TRBJ2-7, with D unresolved. The CDR3 runs 13 residues. Trimming removed 3 bases from V and 2 bases from J, with 9 bases in between. CDR1 and CDR2 from the germline V gene are SGHDT and YYEEEE. Here the CDR3 DNA reads TGTGCCAGCAGCTCGAAAACCACCTACGAGCAGTACTTC. Translation: CASSSKTTYEQYF.

The chain carries TRBV6-5 and TRBJ2-7; TRBD2 aligns across 9 bases. Germline V gene data show CDR1 as MNHEY and CDR2 as SVGAGI. Trimming removed 2 bases from V and 4 bases from J; junction bases left unmatched: 3. The CDR3 consists of 14 residues. The CDR3 here is CASSYLAGPYEQYF. The CDR3 DNA sequence: TGTGCCAGCAGTTACCTAGCGGGACCTTACGAGCAGTACTTC.

The chain recombines TRBV28 with TRBJ2-3; either TRBD1 or TRBD2 may fit D (5 bases each). This CDR3 is 15 amino acids long. Germline V gene data show CDR1 as MDHEN and CDR2 as SYDVKM. Trimming took off 7 bases at V and 3 bases at J, with 17 bases between the two ends. DNA for the CDR3: TGTGCCAGCAATGAACCCAGGGACGGGACAGATACGCAGTATTTT. It encodes CASNEPRDGTDTQYF. Variable domain in full (rest from reference TRBV28 and TRBJ2-3): DVKVTQSSRYLVKRTGEKVFLECVQDMDHENMFWYRQDPGLGLRLIYFSYDVKMKEKGDIPEGYSVSREKKERFSLILESASTNQTSMYLCASNEPRDGTDTQYFGPGTRLTVL.

The gene calls are TRBV7-2 and TRBJ2-7; TRBD1 aligns across 10 bases. V trimming: 1 base; J trimming: 5 bases; junction bases outside the gene matches: 8. The CDR3 sequence is 16 residues long. The germline V gene has CDR1 SGHTA and CDR2 FQGNSA. This chain's CDR3 is CASSLGTGTGEDEQYF. CDR3 DNA: TGTGCCAGCAGCTTAGGTACCGGGACAGGGGAAGACGAGCAGTACTTC.

As concerns this clone: The sample carries other DNA sequences with the same CDR3. The J gene is TRBJ1-4, the V gene TRBV27; D remains unclear. The length of the CDR3 is 15 residues. Germline V gene lookup returns CDR1 MNHEY and CDR2 SMNVEV (reference sequence). V lost 0 bases to trimming and J lost 0 bases, with 5 bases between them. CDR3 bases: TGTGCCAGCAGTTTATCGGCTGCAACTAATGAAAAACTGTTTTTT. Protein: CASSLSAATNEKLFF.

This chain joins TRBV7-8 and TRBJ2-7, with D hard to call. The ends were cut back, 1 base at V and 3 bases at J, with 4 bases in the middle. This CDR3 is 12 amino acids long. CDR1 and CDR2 (germline): SGHVS, FQNEAQ. DNA of the CDR3: TGTGCCAGCAGCTTAGAGGACTACGAGCAGTACTTC. Protein sequence: CASSLEDYEQYF. Based on the CDR3 plus reference TRBV7-8 and TRBJ2-7, the full variable domain is GAGVSQSPRYKVAKRGQDVALRCDPISGHVSLFWYQQALGQGPEFLTYFQNEAQLDKSGLPSDRFFAERPEGSVSTLKIQRTQQEDSAVYLCASSLEDYEQYFGPGTRLTVT.

This chain links TRBV27 with TRBJ1-2; 9 bases are a match to TRBD1. CDR3 size: 14 residues. With 6 bases clipped from V and 3 bases from J, the junction kept 5 bases outside the gene matches. The germline V gene has CDR1 MNHEY and CDR2 SMNVEV (reference sequence). The CDR3 coding sequence is TGTGCCAGCAGCGGGACAGGGATCGACTATGGCTACACCTTC. This gives the protein CASSGTGIDYGYTF.

The chain couples TRBV27 to TRBJ1-1; D ambiguous. The germline V gene has CDR1 MNHEY and CDR2 SMNVEV (reference sequence). Trimming took 8 bases from V and 1 from J, leaving 8 bases between them. The CDR3 covers 12 residues. The CDR3 DNA reads TGTGCCAGCCAGCGGGGGAACACTGAAGCTTTCTTT. Translated, it gives CASQRGNTEAFF.

The V gene is TRBV30, the J gene TRBJ2-1, with D maybe TRBD2 (5 bases). The CDR3 length is 13 residues. From germline, CDR1 is GTSNPN and CDR2 SVGIG (reference sequence). The germline V and J ends were trimmed by 7 bases and 2 bases, with 12 bases remaining between them. Here the CDR3 reads CALDLPTYNEQFF. The CDR3 DNA follows: TGTGCCTTGGACTTGCCAACCTACAATGAGCAGTTCTTC.

V is TRBV19 and J is TRBJ2-3; tentatively, D is TRBD2 (5 bases). With 5 bases removed from V and 2 bases from J, the gap between germline ends came to 8 bases. Germline V gene sequence: CDR1 LNHDA, CDR2 SQIVND (reference sequence). This CDR3 is built from 13 residues. Here the CDR3 DNA reads TGTGCCAGTAGTGCGGGCCTCACAGATACGCAGTATTTT. This gives the protein CASSAGLTDTQYF.

The chain links TRBV4-2 to TRBJ2-7; 9 positions match TRBD1. The length of the CDR3 is 13 residues. The V and J ends lost 5 bases and 5 bases, in that order; junction bases with no gene match: 4. In germline, CDR1 is LGHNA, CDR2 YNFKEQ. The CDR3 DNA follows: TGTGCCAGCAGCGAGGGACAGGGCCACGAGCAGTACTTC. Translation: CASSEGQGHEQYF.

The chain employs TRBV5-6 and TRBJ2-7; 9 positions match TRBD2. The CDR3 is made up of 14 amino acids. V lost 3 bases and J lost 3; bases outside the gene matches: 4. The germline V gene encodes CDR1 SGHDT and CDR2 YYEEEE. The DNA for the CDR3 is TGTGCCAGCAGCTGGACTAGCGAGAGCTACGAGCAGTACTTC. The encoded protein is CASSWTSESYEQYF.

With regard to this clone: This sample includes further DNA sequences coding for the same CDR3. The chain links TRBV9 to TRBJ1-3; 7 bases fit TRBD1. The CDR3 is 15 amino acids. In germline, CDR1 is SGDLS, CDR2 YYNGEE. After removal of 2 bases from V and 2 bases from J, the junction contained 4 bases not matched to a gene. CDR3 amino acids: CASSVEGATGNTIYF. The CDR3 DNA follows: TGTGCCAGCAGCGTCGAGGGGGCGACTGGAAACACCATATATTTT.

V and J are TRBV27 and TRBJ2-1; 10 nucleotides align to TRBD2. Unmatched junction bases numbered 7, after V lost 7 bases and J lost 7 bases. Germline CDR1 reads MNHEY; CDR2 reads SMNVEV (reference sequence). The CDR3 has 14 residues. The CDR3 loop is CASKSSGGGNEQFF. The DNA for the CDR3 is TGTGCCAGCAAGTCTAGCGGGGGAGGGAATGAGCAGTTCTTC.

The chain is built from TRBV4-1 and TRBJ1-2; D unresolved. With 0 bases removed from V and 1 base from J, the gap between germline ends came to 9 bases. The CDR3 extends over 15 amino acids. In germline, CDR1 is MGHRA, CDR2 YSYEKL. CDR3 protein: CASSQEYSDNYGYTF. The CDR3 coding sequence is TGCGCCAGCAGCCAAGAATATTCGGATAACTATGGCTACACCTTC.

This chain uses TRBV7-9 with TRBJ1-1; D is ambiguous. Germline V gives CDR1 SEHNR, CDR2 FQNEAQ (reference sequence). The V end was cut by 5 bases, the J end by 9 bases, with 16 bases between. CDR3 length: 13 residues. CDR3 sequence reads: CASSPPSHIQAFF. Here the CDR3 DNA reads TGTGCCAGCAGCCCCCCATCGCACATCCAAGCTTTCTTT.

This sequence joins TRBV4-3 and TRBJ2-1; D is undetermined. From germline, CDR1 is LGHNA and CDR2 YSLEER. V shed 4 bases and J shed 7 bases, with 17 bases lying between them. This CDR3 is 15 amino acids long. The CDR3 bases are TGCGCCAGCAGCCCCATGTGGGAAACTTTGAATGAGCAGTTCTTC. Amino acid sequence: CASSPMWETLNEQFF.

In regard to this clone: The sample holds other DNA sequences that translate to the same CDR3. The CDR3 loop is CASSQGRNTGELFF. The CDR3 DNA is TGCGCCAGCAGCCAGGGGCGGAACACCGGGGAGCTGTTTTTT. The V and J genes are TRBV4-3 and TRBJ2-2; a possible D gene is TRBD1 (5 bases). The CDR3 is made up of 14 amino acids. V was clipped by 3 bases and J by 1 base, with 6 bases between them. The V gene's germline CDR1 is LGHNA and CDR2 YSLEER.

V and J are TRBV2 and TRBJ2-7; 14 nucleotides agree with TRBD2. V lost 6 bases and J lost 0; bases outside the gene matches: 4. Germline V gene lookup returns CDR1 SNHLY and CDR2 FYNNEI. The CDR3 has 16 amino acids. The CDR3 loop reads CASSAGLAGVSYEQYF. CDR3 bases: TGTGCCAGCAGCGCGGGACTAGCGGGAGTCTCCTACGAGCAGTACTTC.

The chain is built from TRBV7-9 and TRBJ1-1, with D possibly matching TRBD1 (5 bases). V lost 5 bases and J 3 bases, leaving 16 bases between the germline ends. This CDR3 has 15 residues. Looked up from germline, CDR1 is SEHNR and CDR2 is FQNEAQ (reference sequence). CDR3 sequence (DNA): TGTGCCAGCAGCCAAGCCCAGGGTAGCCACACTGAAGCTTTCTTT. Translated, it gives CASSQAQGSHTEAFF.

This chain uses TRBV30 with TRBJ2-7; D remains unclear. Germline-derived CDR1 and CDR2 are GTSNPN and SVGIG (reference sequence). The CDR3 is made up of 9 amino acids. V lost 5 bases to trimming and J lost 5 bases, with 4 bases between them. CDR3 sequence reads: CAWRDEQYF. CDR3 sequence (DNA): TGTGCCTGGCGGGACGAGCAGTACTTC. Filled out from reference TRBV30 and TRBJ2-7, the complete variable domain reads SQTIHQWPATLVQPVGSPLSLECTVEGTSNPNLYWYRQAAGRGLQLLFYSVGIGQISSEVPQNLSASRPQDRQFILSSKKLLLSDSGFYLCAWRDEQYFGPGTRLTVT.

This rearrangement joins TRBV6-1 to TRBJ1-2, with 8 bases fitting TRBD1. V lost 2 bases to trimming and J lost 6 bases; unmatched junction nucleotides: 11. The CDR3 has 16 amino acids. Germline V lookup: CDR1 MNHNS, CDR2 SASEGT. The CDR3 DNA is TGTGCCAGCAGTGAATCGAGGACAGGGCCAGCGGATGGCTACACCTTC. The encoded protein is CASSESRTGPADGYTF.

The rearrangement uses TRBV9 and TRBJ2-5; D remains ambiguous. Trimming removed 5 bases from V and 5 bases from J, with 13 bases in between. The CDR3 length is 13 residues. Per the germline V gene, CDR1 is SGDLS and CDR2 is YYNGEE. The CDR3 bases are TGTGCCAGCAGTTCCCATGTGGGTGAGACCCAGTACTTC. It codes for CASSSHVGETQYF. Full variable domain (rest looked up from reference TRBV9 and TRBJ2-5): DSGVTQTPKHLITATGQRVTLRCSPRSGDLSVYWYQQSLDQGLQFLIQYYNGEERAKGNILERFSAQQFPDLHSELNLSSLELGDSALYFCASSSHVGETQYFGPGTRLLVL.

This chain connects TRBV30 to TRBJ1-5; TRBD1 matches at 8 bases. Germline V gene data show CDR1 as GTSNPN and CDR2 as SVGIG (reference sequence). This CDR3 spans 13 amino acids. V lost 7 bases and J lost 1; bases outside the gene matches: 3. DNA of the CDR3: TGTGCCTTATGGGACAGGAGCAATCAGCCCCAGCATTTT. Protein sequence: CALWDRSNQPQHF. The complete variable domain, with remaining parts taken from reference TRBV30 and TRBJ1-5, reads SQTIHQWPATLVQPVGSPLSLECTVEGTSNPNLYWYRQAAGRGLQLLFYSVGIGQISSEVPQNLSASRPQDRQFILSSKKLLLSDSGFYLCALWDRSNQPQHFGDGTRLSIL.

The chain combines TRBV5-3 with TRBJ1-1; no clear D gene. TRBV5-3 qualifies as an ORF whose function is uncertain. CDR3 size: 13 residues. V was shortened by 2 bases and J by 6 bases, with 11 bases between the two germline ends. CDR3 amino acids: CARSFPGISEAFF. DNA for the CDR3: TGTGCCAGAAGCTTTCCAGGAATCTCTGAAGCTTTCTTT.